Below are 6 T cell receptor beta chains sequenced from a single sample in a study of graft-versus-host responses after intestinal transplantation. These receptors have no identified antigens. TCRdb's table, derived via immunoSEQ multiplex PCR, lists solely in-frame clones and lacks some. The table lists fewer than 95,000 clones, 93% of them singletons, with more than 1.5% in the top ten. Source: unstimulated CD8+ T cells sorted from spleen or lymph node cells, taken before intestinal transplant. These receptors originate from a human donor who received an intestinal transplant.

CDR3 protein: CASGFPRLSDSYEQYF. The CDR3 coding sequence is TGTGCTAGTGGTTTCCCGAGACTGAGCGACTCCTACGAGCAGTACTTC. The chain couples TRBV12-5 to TRBJ2-7; no firm D call. Germline values: CDR1 LGHNT, CDR2 FRNRAP. The CDR3 is 16 residues long. Trimming removed 3 bases at V and 0 bases at J, with 15 bases between. The full variable domain, its missing parts supplied by reference TRBV12-5 and TRBJ2-7, is DARVTQTPRHKVTEMGQEVTMRCQPILGHNTVFWYRQTMMQGLELLAYFRNRAPLDDSGMPKDRFSAEMPDATLATLKIQPSEPRDSAVYFCASGFPRLSDSYEQYFGPGTRLTVT.

The V and J genes are TRBV27 and TRBJ1-6, with D tentatively TRBD1 (6 bases). CDR3 length: 14 amino acids. The germline CDR1 and CDR2 sequences are MNHEY and SMNVEV (reference sequence). The germline V and J ends were trimmed by 6 bases and 3 bases, with 9 bases remaining between them. CDR3 DNA sequence: TGTGCCAGCAGATTCAGGGGCTATAATTCACCCCTCCACTTT. This sequence encodes CASRFRGYNSPLHF.

The V call is TRBV7-6, the J call TRBJ2-5; D unclear. Looked up from germline, CDR1 is SGHVS and CDR2 is FNYEAQ. The CDR3 covers 13 residues. Trimming removed 5 bases at V and 5 bases at J, with 12 bases between. CDR3 DNA sequence: TGTGCCAGCAGCCCTAGAGTTCGGGAGACCCAGTACTTC. Its translation: CASSPRVRETQYF.

The V call is TRBV7-2, the J call TRBJ1-1, with D hard to call. Trimming took off 0 bases at V and 8 bases at J, with 4 bases between the two ends. Germline assignment: CDR1 SGHTA and CDR2 FQGNSA. CDR3 length: 11 residues. For the CDR3, the DNA is TGTGCCAGCAGCTTAGCACAGGAAGCTTTCTTT. Protein product: CASSLAQEAFF.

With regard to this clone: Other DNA sequences in the same sample also yield this CDR3. This chain links TRBV27 with TRBJ1-1; TRBD1 might be the D (6 bases). The CDR3 runs to 13 residues. V gave up 2 bases and J gave up 5 bases, with 9 bases separating them. Germline-derived CDR1 and CDR2 are MNHEY and SMNVEV (reference sequence). The CDR3 reads CASSLKGGTEAFF. In nucleotides, the CDR3 is TGTGCCAGCAGTTTAAAAGGGGGAACTGAAGCTTTCTTT.

This sequence joins TRBV19 and TRBJ1-5; D not resolved. The CDR3 is made up of 15 amino acids. Germline assignment: CDR1 LNHDA and CDR2 SQIVND (reference sequence). V lost 0 bases and J 1 base, leaving 7 bases between the germline ends. The CDR3 sequence: CASSIDRMSNQPQHF. In nucleotides, the CDR3 is TGTGCCAGTAGTATAGACAGGATGAGCAATCAGCCCCAGCATTTT. The variable domain in full, completed from reference TRBV19 and TRBJ1-5, reads DGGITQSPKYLFRKEGQNVTLSCEQNLNHDAMYWYRQDPGQGLRLIYYSQIVNDFQKGDIAEGYSVSREKKESFPLTVTSAQKNPTAFYLCASSIDRMSNQPQHFGDGTRLSIL.